Shown below are 9 T cell receptor beta chains from a single sample sequenced in a study of shared clonotypes between healthy human individuals. The method was immunoSEQ multiplex PCR; TCRdb's version includes in-frame clones alone and lacks a portion of them. The table has approximately 330,000 clones, more than 60% seen once. The source material was memory CD4+ T cells sorted from blood. Noted subset: CD45RA-negative fraction. The receptors shown here come from a man between 25 and 39 years old in good health.

V usage is TRBV7-9 and J usage is TRBJ2-7; the D is unclear. The CDR3 extends over 11 amino acids. CDR1 SEHNR and CDR2 FQNEAQ come from the germline V gene (reference sequence). V was cut by 7 bases and J by 0 bases, with 4 bases left in between. Here the CDR3 reads CASTDSYEQYF. Written as DNA, the CDR3 is TGTGCCAGCACCGACTCCTACGAGCAGTACTTC. The full variable domain, rest sourced from reference TRBV7-9 and TRBJ2-7, is DTGVSQNPRHKITKRGQNVTFRCDPISEHNRLYWYRQTLGQGPEFLTYFQNEAQLEKSRLLSDRFSAERPKGSFSTLEIQRTEQGDSAMYLCASTDSYEQYFGPGTRLTVT.

The J gene is TRBJ2-1, the V gene TRBV5-6; the match to TRBD1 covers 9 bases. The CDR3 covers 16 residues. V lost 0 bases, J lost 3 bases, and 4 bases stayed unmatched. Per the germline V gene, CDR1 is SGHDT and CDR2 is YYEEEE. CDR3 bases: TGTGCCAGCAGCTTGGGAGGGACAGGGCGCTACAATGAGCAGTTCTTC. Its translation: CASSLGGTGRYNEQFF.

In this sample, this clone turned up once. The rearrangement joins TRBV18 to TRBJ1-4, with D perhaps TRBD1 (6 bases). The CDR3 contains 23 residues. Germline V CDR1 and CDR2: KGHSH, LQKENI. Trimming took 0 bases from V and 4 from J, leaving 33 bases between them. Written as DNA, the CDR3 is TGTGCCAGCTCACCACCGAACCTCACGAAGATAGAGGGGGACGTGAAGGGTAATGAAAAACTGTTTTTT. It codes for CASSPPNLTKIEGDVKGNEKLFF.

The chain couples TRBV27 to TRBJ2-3; 8 nucleotides agree with TRBD2. J lost 3 bases, V lost 6 bases, and 8 bases had no gene match. The V gene's germline CDR1 is MNHEY and CDR2 SMNVEV (reference sequence). The CDR3 has 15 residues. CDR3 nucleotides: TGTGCCAGCAGACTCAGCGGGAGTGGTACAGATACGCAGTATTTT. The encoded protein is CASRLSGSGTDTQYF.

The rearrangement uses TRBV3-2 and TRBJ2-5. TRBV3-2 has pseudogene status. The CDR3 length is 9 residues. The CDR3 nucleotides are TGTGCCAGCAGCCGCTGGGACTACTTC. Its translation: CASSRWDYF.

The rearrangement joins TRBV19 to TRBJ1-5; a weak D match, TRBD1 (6 bases). Germline CDR1 LNHDA, CDR2 SQIVND (reference sequence). The CDR3 spans 15 residues. V was trimmed by 4 bases and J by 3 bases, leaving 13 bases between them. CDR3 loop: CASSTSGGLNQPQHF. CDR3 nucleotide sequence: TGTGCCAGTAGTACCTCCGGGGGGCTCAATCAGCCCCAGCATTTT.

CDR3 coding DNA: TGTGCCAGTTCAGTAGCGGGAGGATTCTACGAGCAGTACTTC. Translating gives CASSVAGGFYEQYF. This chain connects TRBV19 to TRBJ2-7; 10 bases fit TRBD2. The CDR3 is 14 residues long. V trimming: 8 bases; J trimming: 3 bases; junction bases outside the gene matches: 7. Germline assignment: CDR1 LNHDA and CDR2 SQIVND (reference sequence).

CDR3 amino acids: CASRIGGGGAYEQYF. Here the CDR3 DNA reads TGTGCCAGCAGGATAGGCGGGGGCGGTGCCTACGAGCAGTACTTC. V is TRBV6-5 and J is TRBJ2-7, with D possibly being TRBD2 (7 bases). This CDR3 has 15 residues. V was trimmed by 6 bases and J by 2 bases, leaving 17 bases between them. The V gene's germline CDR1 is MNHEY and CDR2 SVGAGI.

This chain uses TRBV18 with TRBJ2-1; D gene unclear. V lost 1 base, J lost 6 bases, and 13 bases lay in between. This CDR3 is built from 15 residues. Germline V lookup: CDR1 KGHSH, CDR2 LQKENI. The CDR3 is CASSPQVVRANEQFF. In DNA, the CDR3 is TGTGCCAGCTCACCACAGGTCGTAAGGGCCAATGAGCAGTTCTTC. The full variable domain, with the rest looked up from reference TRBV18 and TRBJ2-1, is NAGVMQNPRHLVRRRGQEARLRCSPMKGHSHVYWYRQLPEEGLKFMVYLQKENIIDESGMPKERFSAEFPKEGPSILRIQQVVRGDSAAYFCASSPQVVRANEQFFGPGTRLTVL.